These 23 T cell receptor beta chains were all obtained from the same sample, sequenced in a study of tumor and adjacent non-tumor tissue in lung cancer (dated by TCRdb to the late 2010s). The library relied on multiplex PCR. Sequencing instrument: Illumina HiSeq 2500. TCRbeta libraries were constructed through three rounds of nested PCR with primers (Table S4) according to protocols adapted from ARM-PCR. Through fastp at Q25 and MiXCR, TCRdb rebuilt clones from the public reads, retaining in-frame beta chains. Rows with one shared CDR3 protein collapse into an entry with the most common genes and DNA. In all, the sample holds roughly 70,000 distinct CDR3 sequences, and roughly 70% of those were seen once. The top ten clonotypes cover 25% to 30% of the sample. RNA was extracted from bulk unsorted tissue and checked for quality with a NanoDrop ND-1000 and an Agilent 2100. Distant non-tumor tissue taken more than 3 cm from the tumor edge was used as the normal lung sample.

The sample was distant non-tumor lung tissue. Receptors originate from a woman aged 50 to 60 with non-small cell lung cancer.

Comment on this clonotype: The junction does not match germline at one end; this may be a read error. The chain combines TRBV11-2 with TRBJ1-1, with D perhaps TRBD1 (5 bases). The CDR3 sequence is 15 residues long. Germline V lookup: CDR1 SGHAT, CDR2 FQNNGV. DNA of the CDR3: TGTGCCAGCAGCGCAATAGGAGATAGGGGCACTGATGCTTTCTTT. Protein: CASSAIGDRGTDAFF.

Comments on this clonotype: This likely comes from a read error, as the CDR3 has no conserved phenylalanine or tryptophan at its end. This sequence joins TRBV12-3 or TRBV12-4 and TRBJ1-1; D unclear. Trimming removed 5 bases at V and 0 bases at J, with 10 bases between. The CDR3 has 14 residues. CDR3 sequence: CASSLDQVNTEAFS. Written as DNA, the CDR3 is TGTGCCAGCAGTCTAGATCAAGTGAACACTGAAGCTTTCTCT.

The chain carries TRBV5-4 and TRBJ1-2; D might be TRBD1 (5 bases). Germline-derived CDR1 and CDR2 are SGHNT and YYREEE (reference sequence). This CDR3 region has 18 residues. Trimming took 3 bases from V and 7 from J, leaving 28 bases between them. CDR3 in amino acids: CASSSYRDWYINEVGYTF. DNA of the CDR3: TGTGCCAGCAGCTCATACCGGGACTGGTACATTAATGAAGTTGGCTACACCTTC.

Only one count was recorded for this clonotype. The V call is TRBV11-1, the J call TRBJ2-3; D is possibly TRBD2 (5 bases). Germline V gene lookup returns CDR1 SGHAT and CDR2 FQDESV (reference sequence). This CDR3 has 14 residues. Trimming shortened V by 0 bases and J by 6 bases, and 10 bases separated the two germline ends. The CDR3 bases are TGTGCCAGCAGCTTAGCGATCAGGACTGATACGCAGTATTTT. Its protein product is CASSLAIRTDTQYF.

Remarks on this clonotype: This could be a read error, since a much larger clone is one nucleotide away. The chain recombines TRBV28 with TRBJ1-4; 9 nucleotides match TRBD1. The ends lost 6 bases at V and 7 bases at J; junction bases unmatched: 15. The CDR3 consists of 17 residues. Germline loops: CDR1 MDHEN, CDR2 SYDVKM. CDR3 loop: CASRTGTGRSRSEKLFF. CDR3 nucleotide sequence: TGTGCCAGCAGGACCGGGACAGGGCGAAGTCGTAGTGAAAAACTGTTTTTT. Full variable domain (missing parts from reference TRBV28 and TRBJ1-4): DVKVTQSSRYLVKRTGEKVFLECVQDMDHENMFWYRQDPGLGLRLIYFSYDVKMKEKGDIPEGYSVSREKKERFSLILESASTNQTSMYLCASRTGTGRSRSEKLFFGSGTQLSVL.

The chain couples TRBV11-2 to TRBJ2-5, with D unresolved. V dropped 0 bases and J dropped 7 bases, with 18 bases sitting between them. Germline loops: CDR1 SGHAT, CDR2 FQNNGV. This CDR3 comprises 16 residues. Here the CDR3 reads CASSLEAPGSIGTQYF. The CDR3 DNA sequence: TGTGCCAGCAGCTTAGAGGCCCCAGGATCCATAGGGACCCAGTACTTC.

This clonotype was detected ten times or more. The chain couples TRBV29-1 to TRBJ2-6, with D uncertain. Germline V lookup: CDR1 SQVTM, CDR2 ANQGSEA. The CDR3 extends over 14 amino acids. Trimming took 2 bases from V and 4 from J, leaving 9 bases between them. The CDR3 bases are TGCAGCGTTGAAACAGCTGTGGGGGCCAACGTCCTGACTTTC. Translated: CSVETAVGANVLTF.

Comment on this clonotype: A read error may explain this, as a much larger clone is one base away. V gene TRBV10-3 combines with J gene TRBJ1-2; 7 nucleotides agree with TRBD1. V lost 2 bases, J lost 7 bases, and 7 bases stayed unmatched. This CDR3 is built from 14 residues. Germline values: CDR1 ENHRY, CDR2 SYGVKD. Here the CDR3 DNA reads TGTGCCATCAGTGAGGGACAGGAGAAGGGTGGCTACACCTTC. Protein product: CAISEGQEKGGYTF.

As regards this clonotype: With a much larger clone just one base away, this may be a read error. V and J are TRBV6-6 and TRBJ2-1; 8 positions match TRBD2. In germline, CDR1 is MNHNY, CDR2 SVGAGI (reference sequence). CDR3 length: 16 amino acids. The CDR3 is CASSRESGLDRNEQLF. In DNA, the CDR3 is TGTGCCAGCAGTAGGGAGTCGGGACTAGATCGGAATGAGCAGCTCTTC.

The J gene is TRBJ2-1, the V gene TRBV2; no reliable D call. Trimming pared 6 bases from V and 9 bases from J, leaving 18 bases between. CDR1 is SNHLY and CDR2 is FYNNEI in the germline V gene. The CDR3 length is 14 residues. CDR3 region: CASSPITLTGEQFF. For the CDR3, the DNA is TGTGCCAGCAGCCCCATAACCCTTACTGGTGAGCAGTTCTTC.

This clonotype was detected only once. At one of its ends the junction is not consistent with the germline gene, which may arise from a read error. CDR3 protein: CASSAAGTINEQFF. In DNA, the CDR3 is TGTGCCAGCAGCGCCGCGGGGACTATCAATGAACAGTTCTTC. The chain has TRBV6-1 and TRBJ2-1, with 7 bases matching TRBD2. The CDR3 has 14 residues. Germline-derived CDR1 and CDR2 are MNHNS and SASEGT.

Regarding this clonotype: A much larger clone sits a single nucleotide away, making a read error possible. The chain carries TRBV29-1 and TRBJ2-1; 9 bases match TRBD2. This CDR3 has 13 amino acids. V lost 2 bases to trimming and J lost 9 bases; unmatched junction nucleotides: 5. Germline CDR1 SQVTM, CDR2 ANQGSEA. Written as DNA, the CDR3 is TGCAGCGTTGAACTAGCGGGAATCTGTGAGCAGTTCTTC. Amino acids: CSVELAGICEQFF.

Here the CDR3 reads CASSLPGSSRNSTDTQYF. DNA for the CDR3: TGTGCCAGCAGCTTGCCGGGATCTAGCAGGAATAGTACAGATACGCAGTATTTT. The gene calls are TRBV11-3 and TRBJ2-3, with a weak D call TRBD2 (5 bases). The CDR3 is 18 amino acids. CDR1 and CDR2 from the germline V gene are SGHNT and YENEEA. Trimming cost V 3 bases and J 3 bases, with 22 bases left between them.

This clonotype has just a few counts. The genes are TRBV5-1 and TRBJ2-1; D remains unclear. The V and J ends lost 0 bases and 9 bases respectively, with 4 bases between them. The CDR3 has 11 amino acids. Per the germline V gene, CDR1 is SGHRS and CDR2 is YFSETQ. The CDR3 region is CASSLAVEQFF. The DNA for the CDR3 is TGCGCCAGCAGCTTGGCGGTTGAGCAGTTCTTC.

This clonotype was seen a few times. A much larger clone is a single base away; this may be a read error. The chain has TRBV11-2 and TRBJ2-1, with 7 nucleotides matching TRBD2. The CDR3 is made up of 16 amino acids. CDR1 and CDR2 from the germline V gene are SGHAT and FQNNGV. CDR3 region: CTSSLSGGSLYNEQFF. In DNA, the CDR3 is TGTACCAGCAGCTTAAGTGGCGGGAGCCTTTATAATGAGCAGTTCTTC.

As concerns this clonotype: Since the CDR3 does not end with the conserved phenylalanine or tryptophan, this likely comes from a read error. The chain's CDR3 is CASSSRIQGGTYEQYY. The CDR3 DNA reads as TGTGCCAGCAGTTCTAGGATACAGGGGGGGACCTACGAGCAGTACTAC. The V and J genes are TRBV28 and TRBJ2-7; D might be TRBD1 (8 bases). Per the germline V gene, CDR1 is MDHEN and CDR2 is SYDVKM. CDR3 size: 16 residues. V lost 4 bases and J 2 bases, leaving 18 bases between the germline ends.

Regarding this clonotype: An end of the junction differs from the germline gene, which may be a read error. The chain couples TRBV6-1 to TRBJ2-7, with D maybe TRBD1 (6 bases). Germline values: CDR1 MNHNS, CDR2 SASEGT. This CDR3 is built from 14 residues. The CDR3 spells CANSGGTAAYGQYF. The DNA for the CDR3 is TGTGCCAACAGTGGGGGCACTGCGGCCTACGGACAGTACTTC.

Comment on this clonotype: The conserved closing phenylalanine or tryptophan is absent in this CDR3, likely reflecting a read error. The chain employs TRBV20-1 and TRBJ1-5, with 7 bases fitting TRBD1. The CDR3 consists of 16 residues. Germline assignment: CDR1 DFQATT and CDR2 SNEGSKA (reference sequence). The CDR3 sequence: CSTRRTGAGSNQPQHS. The CDR3 DNA is TGCAGTACTAGAAGGACAGGAGCCGGGAGCAATCAGCCCCAGCATTCT.

The chain carries TRBV4-1 and TRBJ2-7; D possibly corresponds to TRBD1 (6 bases). CDR3 size: 15 residues. V lost 4 bases to trimming and J lost 1 base, with 14 bases between them. The germline V gene encodes CDR1 MGHRA and CDR2 YSYEKL. The CDR3 protein is CASSRTGWQSYEQYV. In DNA form, the CDR3 reads TGCGCCAGCAGCCGAACAGGGTGGCAGTCCTACGAGCAGTACGTC.

This clonotype was counted between two and nine times. A read error may be the cause here, since a much bigger clone is one base away. This chain joins TRBV4-3 and TRBJ1-4; D not certain. There are 14 residues in the CDR3. V lost 3 bases to trimming and J lost 8 bases, with 13 bases between them. CDR1 LGHNA and CDR2 YSLEER come from the germline V gene. CDR3: CASSHDPREEKLFF. The CDR3 nucleotides read TGCGCCAGCAGCCATGATCCGAGGGAGGAAAAACTGTTTTTT.

Details on this clonotype: A much more abundant neighbour one base away suggests this may be a read error. This chain connects TRBV4-1 to TRBJ1-5, with no clear D. This CDR3 has 13 amino acids. Looked up from germline, CDR1 is MGHRA and CDR2 is YSYEKL. V lost 2 bases, J lost 5 bases, and 7 bases lay in between. The CDR3, as DNA: TGCGCCAGCAGCCAAATGCCTTATCAGCCCCAGCATTTT. This codes for CASSQMPYQPQHF.

The genes are TRBV20-1 and TRBJ2-7; D is unresolved. From germline, CDR1 is DFQATT and CDR2 SNEGSKA (reference sequence). The CDR3 loop spans 13 amino acids. V was pared by 2 bases and J by 2 bases, with 10 bases between. CDR3 nucleotides: TGCAGTGCTAGATCGGGTTTGACCTACGAGCAGTACTTC. It yields the protein CSARSGLTYEQYF.

This clonotype came up once. The junction departs from germline at one end; a sequencing error may be responsible. The chain has TRBV29-1 and TRBJ2-1, with TRBD2 matching 7 bases. Germline V lookup: CDR1 SQVTM, CDR2 ANQGSEA. The CDR3 consists of 14 residues. CDR3 loop: CRLSRGSSYNEQSF. The CDR3 DNA is TGCAGGTTATCGCGGGGGAGCTCCTACAATGAGCAGTCCTTC.